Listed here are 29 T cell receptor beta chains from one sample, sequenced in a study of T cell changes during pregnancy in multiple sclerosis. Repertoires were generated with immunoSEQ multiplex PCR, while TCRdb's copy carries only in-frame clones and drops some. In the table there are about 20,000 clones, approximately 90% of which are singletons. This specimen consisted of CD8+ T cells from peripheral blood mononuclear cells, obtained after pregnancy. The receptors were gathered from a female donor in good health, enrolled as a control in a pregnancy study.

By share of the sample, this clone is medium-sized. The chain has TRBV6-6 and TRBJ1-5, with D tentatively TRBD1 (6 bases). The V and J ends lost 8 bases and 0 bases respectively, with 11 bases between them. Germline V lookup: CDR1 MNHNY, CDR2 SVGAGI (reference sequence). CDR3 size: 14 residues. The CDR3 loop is CASFGQYSNQPQHF. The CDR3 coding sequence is TGTGCCAGCTTCGGACAGTATAGCAATCAGCCCCAGCATTTT.

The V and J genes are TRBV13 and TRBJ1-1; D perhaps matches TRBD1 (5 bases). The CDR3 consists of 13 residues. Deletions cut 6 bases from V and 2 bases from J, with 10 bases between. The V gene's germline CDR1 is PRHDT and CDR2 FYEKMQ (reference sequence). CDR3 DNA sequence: TGTGCCAGCAGGACAGTAGGTAACACTGAAGCTTTCTTT. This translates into CASRTVGNTEAFF.

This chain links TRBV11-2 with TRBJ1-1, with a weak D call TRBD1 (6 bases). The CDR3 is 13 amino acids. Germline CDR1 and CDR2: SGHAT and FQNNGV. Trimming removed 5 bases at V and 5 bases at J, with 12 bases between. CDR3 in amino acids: CASSLAGVTEAFF. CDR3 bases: TGTGCCAGCAGCCTGGCAGGGGTAACTGAAGCTTTCTTT. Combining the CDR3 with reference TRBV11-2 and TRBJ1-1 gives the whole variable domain EAGVAQSPRYKIIEKRQSVAFWCNPISGHATLYWYQQILGQGPKLLIQFQNNGVVDDSQLPKDRFSAERLKGVDSTLKIQPAKLEDSAVYLCASSLAGVTEAFFGQGTRLTVV.

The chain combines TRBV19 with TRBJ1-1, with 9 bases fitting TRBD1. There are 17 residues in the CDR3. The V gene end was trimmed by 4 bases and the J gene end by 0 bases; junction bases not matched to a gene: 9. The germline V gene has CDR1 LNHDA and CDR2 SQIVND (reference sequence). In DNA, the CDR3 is TGTGCCAGTAGTAGACCCGGGACAGGGTATTTGAACACTGAAGCTTTCTTT. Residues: CASSRPGTGYLNTEAFF.

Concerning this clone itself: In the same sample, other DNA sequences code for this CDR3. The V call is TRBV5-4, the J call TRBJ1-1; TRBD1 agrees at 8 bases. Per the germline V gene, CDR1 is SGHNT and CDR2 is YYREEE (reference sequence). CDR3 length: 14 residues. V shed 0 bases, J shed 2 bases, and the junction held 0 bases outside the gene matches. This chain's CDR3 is CASSLAGGNTEAFF. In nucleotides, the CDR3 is TGTGCCAGCAGCTTGGCAGGGGGCAACACTGAAGCTTTCTTT.

The CDR3: CASSHRDRGVYSNQPQHF. The CDR3 nucleotides read TGTGCCAGCAGCCACCGGGACAGGGGTGTATATAGCAATCAGCCCCAGCATTTT. The chain carries TRBV5-5 and TRBJ1-5, with 10 positions matching TRBD1. V shed 4 bases, J shed 0 bases, and the junction held 10 bases outside the gene matches. The CDR3 contains 18 residues. Germline V gene data show CDR1 as SGHKS and CDR2 as YYEKEE (reference sequence).

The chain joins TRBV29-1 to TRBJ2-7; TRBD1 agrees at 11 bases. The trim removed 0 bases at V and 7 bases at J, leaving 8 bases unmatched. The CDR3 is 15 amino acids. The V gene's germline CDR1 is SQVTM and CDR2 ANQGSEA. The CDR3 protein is CSVEDNGQGAREQYF. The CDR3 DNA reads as TGCAGCGTTGAAGATAATGGACAGGGGGCTCGTGAGCAGTACTTC.

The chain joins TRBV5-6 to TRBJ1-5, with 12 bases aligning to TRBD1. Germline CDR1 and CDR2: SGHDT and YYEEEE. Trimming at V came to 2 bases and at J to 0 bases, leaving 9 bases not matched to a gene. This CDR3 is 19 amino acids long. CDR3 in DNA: TGTGCCAGCAGCTTACGCCTGGGGACAGGGGGCCATAGCAATCAGCCCCAGCATTTT. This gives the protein CASSLRLGTGGHSNQPQHF.

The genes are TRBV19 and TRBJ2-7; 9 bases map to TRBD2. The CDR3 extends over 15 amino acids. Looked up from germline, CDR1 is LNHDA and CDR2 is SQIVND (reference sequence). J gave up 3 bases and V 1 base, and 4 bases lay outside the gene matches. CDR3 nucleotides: TGTGCCAGTAGTATAGCCCTGACTAGCGGCTACGAGCAGTACTTC. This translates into CASSIALTSGYEQYF.

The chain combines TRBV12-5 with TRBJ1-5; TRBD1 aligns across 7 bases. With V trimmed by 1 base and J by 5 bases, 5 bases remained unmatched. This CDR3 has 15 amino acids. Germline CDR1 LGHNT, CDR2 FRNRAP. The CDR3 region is CASGLGQGPYQPQHF. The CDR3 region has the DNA TGTGCTAGTGGTTTGGGACAGGGTCCGTATCAGCCCCAGCATTTT.

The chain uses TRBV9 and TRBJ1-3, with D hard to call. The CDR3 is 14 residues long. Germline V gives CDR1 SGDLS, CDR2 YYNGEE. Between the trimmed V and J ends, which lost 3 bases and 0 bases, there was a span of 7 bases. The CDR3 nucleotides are TGTGCCAGCAGCGCCCTGAGCTCTGGAAACACCATATATTTT. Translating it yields CASSALSSGNTIYF.

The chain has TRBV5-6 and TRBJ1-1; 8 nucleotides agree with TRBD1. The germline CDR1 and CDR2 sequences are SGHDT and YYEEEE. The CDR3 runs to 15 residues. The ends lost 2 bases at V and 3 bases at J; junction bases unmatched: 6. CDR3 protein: CASSFPDRVDTEAFF. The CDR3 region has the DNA TGTGCCAGCAGCTTCCCGGACAGGGTGGACACTGAAGCTTTCTTT.

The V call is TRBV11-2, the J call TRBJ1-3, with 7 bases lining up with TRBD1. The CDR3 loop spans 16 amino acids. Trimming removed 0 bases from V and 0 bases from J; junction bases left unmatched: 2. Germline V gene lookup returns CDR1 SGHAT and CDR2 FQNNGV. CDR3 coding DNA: TGTGCCAGCAGCTTAGAAGGGGACAGCTCTGGAAACACCATATATTTT. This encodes CASSLEGDSSGNTIYF.

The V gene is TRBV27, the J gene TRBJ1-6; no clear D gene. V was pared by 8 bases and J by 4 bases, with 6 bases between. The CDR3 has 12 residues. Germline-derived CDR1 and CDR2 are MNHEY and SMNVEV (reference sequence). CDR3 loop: CASGEYNSPLHF. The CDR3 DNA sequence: TGTGCCAGCGGGGAGTATAATTCACCCCTCCACTTT.

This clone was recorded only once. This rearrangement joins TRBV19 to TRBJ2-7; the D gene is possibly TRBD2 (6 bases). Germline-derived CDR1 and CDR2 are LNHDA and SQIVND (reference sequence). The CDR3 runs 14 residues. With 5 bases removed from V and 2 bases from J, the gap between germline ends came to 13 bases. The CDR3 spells CASSPGGGTYEQYF. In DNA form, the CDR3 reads TGTGCCAGTAGTCCTGGTGGGGGGACCTACGAGCAGTACTTC.

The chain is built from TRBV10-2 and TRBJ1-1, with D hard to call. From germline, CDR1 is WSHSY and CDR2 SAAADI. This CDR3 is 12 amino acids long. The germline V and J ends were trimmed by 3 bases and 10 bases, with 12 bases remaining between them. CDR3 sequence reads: CASSDGLAGAFF. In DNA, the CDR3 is TGCGCCAGCAGTGATGGCCTAGCGGGAGCTTTCTTT.

The chain's CDR3 is CASSLAGTGSTEAFF. The CDR3 DNA is TGTGCCAGCAGCTTGGCCGGGACAGGGAGCACTGAAGCTTTCTTT. The genes are TRBV11-2 and TRBJ1-1; 9 bases line up with TRBD1. The CDR3 totals 15 residues. After removal of 3 bases from V and 4 bases from J, the junction contained 6 bases not matched to a gene. Looked up from germline, CDR1 is SGHAT and CDR2 is FQNNGV.

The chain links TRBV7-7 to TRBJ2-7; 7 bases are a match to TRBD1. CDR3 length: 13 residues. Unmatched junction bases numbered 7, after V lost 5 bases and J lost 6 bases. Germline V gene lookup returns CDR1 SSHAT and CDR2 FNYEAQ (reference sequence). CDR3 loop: CASSVDRDSEQYF. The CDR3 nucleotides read TGTGCCAGCAGCGTCGACAGGGATAGCGAGCAGTACTTC.

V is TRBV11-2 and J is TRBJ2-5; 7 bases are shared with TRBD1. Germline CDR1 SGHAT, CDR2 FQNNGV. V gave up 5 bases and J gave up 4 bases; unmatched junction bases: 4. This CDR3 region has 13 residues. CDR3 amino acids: CASSQGGRETQYF. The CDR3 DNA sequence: TGTGCCAGCAGCCAAGGGGGCCGAGAGACCCAGTACTTC.

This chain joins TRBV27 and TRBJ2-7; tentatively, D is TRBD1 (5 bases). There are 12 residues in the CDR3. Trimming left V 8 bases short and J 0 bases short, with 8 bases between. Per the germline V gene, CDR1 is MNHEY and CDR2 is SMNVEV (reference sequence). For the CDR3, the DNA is TGTGCCAGCGGGGCTAGCTCCTACGAGCAGTACTTC. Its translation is CASGASSYEQYF.

Written as DNA, the CDR3 is TGTGCCAGCACCACACCCTCGGACAGGGCGTCCGCCTACGAGCAGTACTTC. It translates to CASTTPSDRASAYEQYF. The chain combines TRBV21-1 with TRBJ2-7; the D call TRBD1 from the table was never checked on the DNA. TRBV21-1 is given as a pseudogene. The CDR3 consists of 17 residues.

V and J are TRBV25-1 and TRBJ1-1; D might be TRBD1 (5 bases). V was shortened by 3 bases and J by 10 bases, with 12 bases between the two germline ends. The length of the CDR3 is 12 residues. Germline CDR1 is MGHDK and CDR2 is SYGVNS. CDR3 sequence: CASSEGPEGAFF. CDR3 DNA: TGTGCCAGCAGTGAGGGACCGGAGGGAGCTTTCTTT.

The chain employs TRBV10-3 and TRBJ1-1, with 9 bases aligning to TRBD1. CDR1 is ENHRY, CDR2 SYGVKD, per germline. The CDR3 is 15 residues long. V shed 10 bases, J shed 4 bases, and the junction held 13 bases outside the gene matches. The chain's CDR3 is CASTLDRGGITEAFF. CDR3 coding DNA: TGTGCCAGCACCTTGGACAGGGGTGGGATCACTGAAGCTTTCTTT.

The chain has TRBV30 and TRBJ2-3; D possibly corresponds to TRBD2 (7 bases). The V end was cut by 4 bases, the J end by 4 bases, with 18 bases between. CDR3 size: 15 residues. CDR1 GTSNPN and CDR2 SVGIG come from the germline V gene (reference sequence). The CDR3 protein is CAWTQTGGQADTQYF. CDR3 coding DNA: TGTGCCTGGACCCAAACGGGGGGCCAGGCAGATACGCAGTATTTT.

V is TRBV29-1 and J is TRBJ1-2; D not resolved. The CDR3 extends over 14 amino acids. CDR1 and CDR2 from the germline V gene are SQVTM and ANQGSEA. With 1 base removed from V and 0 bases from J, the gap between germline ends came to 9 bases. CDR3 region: CSVEAYEANYGYTF. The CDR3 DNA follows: TGCAGCGTTGAAGCGTATGAGGCTAACTATGGCTACACCTTC.

CDR3 sequence (DNA): TGCGCCAGCAGTCCGGGACTAGCGGCCTACGAGCAGTACTTC. Its translation: CASSPGLAAYEQYF. The chain employs TRBV4-1 and TRBJ2-7; TRBD2 matches 11 bases. Germline V CDR1 and CDR2: MGHRA, YSYEKL. Trimming took 6 bases from V and 2 from J; bases not matched to a gene: 3. The CDR3 spans 14 residues.

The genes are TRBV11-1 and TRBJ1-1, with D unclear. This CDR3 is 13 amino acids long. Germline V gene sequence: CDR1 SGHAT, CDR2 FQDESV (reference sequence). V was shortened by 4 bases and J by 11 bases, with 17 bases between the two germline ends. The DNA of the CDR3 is TGTGCCAGCAGCTCAGACTACACCCCCCGGGCTTTCTTT. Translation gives CASSSDYTPRAFF.

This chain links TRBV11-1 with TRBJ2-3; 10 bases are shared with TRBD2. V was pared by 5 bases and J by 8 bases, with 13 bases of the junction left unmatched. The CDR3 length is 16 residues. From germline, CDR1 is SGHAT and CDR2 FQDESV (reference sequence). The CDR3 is CASSPKEAGGGFTQYF. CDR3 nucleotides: TGTGCCAGCAGCCCCAAGGAAGCGGGAGGGGGTTTTACGCAGTATTTT.

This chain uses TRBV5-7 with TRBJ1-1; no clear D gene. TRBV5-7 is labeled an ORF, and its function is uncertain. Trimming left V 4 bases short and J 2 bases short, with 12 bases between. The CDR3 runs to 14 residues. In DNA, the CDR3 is TGTGCCAGCAGCCGAATTACAGTTAACACTGAAGCTTTCTTT. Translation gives CASSRITVNTEAFF.